The 8 T cell receptor beta chains presented below share a single source sample, sequenced in a study of tumor-infiltrating lymphocytes in primary liver carcinoma. Unsorted whole blood supplied the blood RNA, and germline DNA was isolated too. Priming with a constant-region primer yielded TCR beta cDNA from roughly 0.45 ug total RNA. Three nested multiplex PCR rounds, a slightly modified ARM-PCR, produced the libraries for TCR beta. Investigators reported that the first two PCR rounds, at roughly 10 cycles each, used TRBV1-TRBV30 forward primers with a C-beta reverse primer. TCRdb passed the multiplex PCR reads through MiXCR, listing each CDR3 protein once. The profile shows 300,000 to 350,000 distinct CDR3 sequences, almost 65% of them singletons. Sequencing was carried out using peripheral blood. All receptors derive from a man in his forties with primary liver carcinoma and hepatitis B virus infection.

Concerning this clonotype itself: A clone one base away is much larger, so this may be a read error. This rearrangement joins TRBV5-5 to TRBJ2-6; no clear D. Per the germline V gene, CDR1 is SGHKS and CDR2 is YYEKEE (reference sequence). The CDR3 extends over 17 amino acids. Trimming stripped 0 bases from V and 3 bases from J, with 13 bases between. The CDR3 region has the DNA TGTGCCAGCAGCTTGGAGCTGGACCCTCGTGGGGCCAACGTCCTGACTTTC. Translated, it gives CASSLELDPRGANVLTF.

This clonotype was counted at least ten times. The CDR3 spells CSVDLVLSYNEQFF. The CDR3 coding sequence is TGCAGCGTTGATCTTGTATTATCCTACAATGAGCAGTTCTTC. This chain uses TRBV29-1 with TRBJ2-1; no firm D call. Deletions cut 3 bases from V and 1 base from J, with 10 bases between. There are 14 residues in the CDR3. CDR1 SQVTM and CDR2 ANQGSEA come from the germline V gene.

As for this clonotype: A clone one base away is much larger, so this may be a read error. The V and J genes are TRBV11-1 and TRBJ2-5, with D maybe TRBD2 (6 bases). This CDR3 spans 13 amino acids. The germline V gene has CDR1 SGHAT and CDR2 FQDESV (reference sequence). V lost 8 bases and J lost 4, with 14 bases in between. The CDR3 DNA sequence: TGTGCCAGCGGGTTCCAGGGAGGAGAGACCCAGTACTTC. Residues: CASGFQGGETQYF.

This sequence joins TRBV5-6 and TRBJ2-4, with no clear D. This CDR3 has 17 residues. The germline V gene encodes CDR1 SGHDT and CDR2 YYEEEE. V was cut by 0 bases and J by 2 bases, with 15 bases left in between. The CDR3: CASSLGPDGLTKNIQYF. The CDR3 bases are TGTGCCAGCAGCTTGGGCCCGGACGGGCTAACCAAAAACATTCAGTACTTC.

Comments on this clonotype: A much larger clone lies a single base off, so this may be a read error. The chain joins TRBV4-2 to TRBJ1-1; D is possibly TRBD1 (5 bases). The ends were cut back, 3 bases at V and 5 bases at J, with 10 bases in the middle. Germline V CDR1 and CDR2: LGHNA, YNFKEQ. The CDR3 has 13 amino acids. The CDR3 sequence is CASSQTEVTEAFF. The CDR3 DNA is TGTGCCAGCAGCCAGACAGAGGTGACTGAAGCTTTCTTT.

This sequence joins TRBV7-8 and TRBJ2-7; D possibly corresponds to TRBD1 (6 bases). This CDR3 comprises 13 residues. V lost 1 base and J lost 7, with 11 bases in between. Germline CDR1 is SGHVS and CDR2 is FQNEAQ. CDR3 amino acids: CASSLDREREQYF. CDR3 DNA sequence: TGTGCCAGCAGCTTAGACAGGGAGAGAGAGCAGTACTTC. The variable domain in full, completed from reference TRBV7-8 and TRBJ2-7, reads GAGVSQSPRYKVAKRGQDVALRCDPISGHVSLFWYQQALGQGPEFLTYFQNEAQLDKSGLPSDRFFAERPEGSVSTLKIQRTQQEDSAVYLCASSLDREREQYFGPGTRLTVT.

This clonotype has ten or more counts. This chain joins TRBV6-1 and TRBJ2-6, with D uncertain. The CDR3 contains 11 residues. Germline V CDR1 and CDR2: MNHNS, SASEGT. V lost 6 bases and J 8 bases, leaving 5 bases between the germline ends. The CDR3 reads CASSESNVLTF. CDR3 coding DNA: TGTGCCAGCAGCGAGTCCAACGTCCTGACTTTC.

Notes on this clonotype: This may be a read error, as it is one base from a much larger clone. The chain joins TRBV6-1 to TRBJ1-5, with D perhaps matching TRBD1 (5 bases). Germline CDR1 reads MNHNS; CDR2 reads SASEGT. The CDR3 has 12 residues. The CDR3 sequence is CTTQGFNQPQHF. The CDR3, as DNA: TGTACCACCCAGGGTTTCAATCAGCCCCAGCATTTT.